Presented here are 22 T cell receptor beta chains from one specimen sequenced in a study of T cell changes during pregnancy in multiple sclerosis. Using immunoSEQ multiplex PCR, the repertoire was profiled, and TCRdb retains in-frame clones only, with some absent. This table has about 40,000 clones, about 93% appearing once. The sample was CD4+ T cells from peripheral blood mononuclear cells, taken in the third trimester of pregnancy. These receptors originate from a female donor with multiple sclerosis, enrolled in a pregnancy study.

The rearrangement links TRBV28 to TRBJ2-7; possibly TRBD1 for D (6 bases). The CDR3 is 14 amino acids. Trimming took 7 bases from V and 7 from J, leaving 20 bases between them. Germline values: CDR1 MDHEN, CDR2 SYDVKM. The CDR3 protein is CASILSTERGEQYF. CDR3 in DNA: TGTGCCAGCATTCTAAGTACGGAAAGGGGGGAGCAGTACTTC.

The genes are TRBV15 and TRBJ2-2; D remains unclear. V lost 0 bases and J 0 bases, leaving 11 bases between the germline ends. The CDR3 has 17 residues. In germline, CDR1 is LNHNV, CDR2 YYDKDF (reference sequence). The CDR3 spells CATSRDSVTSNTGELFF. As DNA, the CDR3 is TGTGCCACCAGCAGAGATTCGGTCACCTCGAACACCGGGGAGCTGTTTTTT.

The chain has TRBV7-9 and TRBJ2-3, with TRBD2 matching 15 bases. Germline values: CDR1 SEHNR, CDR2 FQNEAQ (reference sequence). V shed 5 bases, J shed 0 bases, and the junction held 6 bases outside the gene matches. The CDR3 is 18 amino acids. The CDR3: CASSAPGLAGGSTDTQYF. The CDR3 coding sequence is TGTGCCAGCAGCGCGCCGGGACTAGCGGGAGGAAGCACAGATACGCAGTATTTT.

V and J are TRBV21-1 and TRBJ2-1; the D call in the table, TRBD2, was not verified against the DNA. TRBV21-1 is assigned pseudogene status. The length of the CDR3 is 19 residues. CDR3 bases: TGTGCCAGCAGCAAATGGGAGGGAAGGGCGGCGGGAGACTACAATGAGCAGTTCTTC. This sequence encodes CASSKWEGRAAGDYNEQFF.

This clone was observed a single time. V is TRBV12-5 and J is TRBJ2-2; no reliable D call. The germline V gene has CDR1 LGHNT and CDR2 FRNRAP. Trimming cost V 0 bases and J 1 base, with 9 bases left between them. The CDR3 has 16 amino acids. The CDR3 loop is CASGLVLQVNTGELFF. The CDR3 bases are TGTGCTAGTGGTTTGGTACTGCAGGTGAACACCGGGGAGCTGTTTTTT.

The V and J genes are TRBV28 and TRBJ2-7; 9 nucleotides match TRBD2. This CDR3 contains 14 residues. CDR1 is MDHEN, CDR2 SYDVKM, per germline. The junction had 1 base not matched to a gene; V was cut back by 4 bases and J by 0 bases. CDR3 bases: TGTGCCAGCAGTTCTAGCGGGGACTCCTACGAGCAGTACTTC. Protein product: CASSSSGDSYEQYF.

This sequence joins TRBV5-8 and TRBJ1-5; D ambiguous. The germline V and J ends were trimmed by 2 bases and 6 bases, with 6 bases remaining between them. Germline loops: CDR1 SGHTS, CDR2 YDEGEE. The length of the CDR3 is 12 residues. Here the CDR3 reads CASSFLAQPQHF. The DNA of the CDR3 is TGTGCCAGCAGCTTTTTGGCTCAGCCCCAGCATTTT.

This chain connects TRBV4-2 to TRBJ2-2; maybe TRBD2 (6 bases). The V end was cut by 4 bases, the J end by 6 bases, with 18 bases between. The germline V gene encodes CDR1 LGHNA and CDR2 YNFKEQ. The CDR3 length is 16 residues. This chain's CDR3 is CASSRALGGTSGELFF. CDR3 coding DNA: TGTGCCAGCAGCCGGGCCTTGGGCGGGACGTCCGGGGAGCTGTTTTTT.

V gene TRBV11-2 combines with J gene TRBJ2-7; tentative D call: TRBD2 (5 bases). Trimming took 0 bases from V and 4 from J, leaving 7 bases between them. The CDR3 totals 13 residues. Per the germline V gene, CDR1 is SGHAT and CDR2 is FQNNGV. The CDR3 sequence is CASSLDWRYEQYF. The CDR3 DNA reads as TGTGCCAGCAGCTTAGATTGGAGGTACGAGCAGTACTTC.

DNA of the CDR3: TGTGCCAGCAGTGAAGCGCGCTACGAGCAGTACTTC. Protein product: CASSEARYEQYF. V is TRBV2 and J is TRBJ2-7, with D uncertain. The CDR3 runs 12 residues. V was clipped by 0 bases and J by 3 bases, with 3 bases between them. Germline CDR1 is SNHLY and CDR2 is FYNNEI.

In its sample, this clone was seen once. The rearrangement uses TRBV19 and TRBJ1-5, with D possibly being TRBD1 (6 bases). Germline lookup yields CDR1 LNHDA and CDR2 SQIVND (reference sequence). The germline V and J ends were trimmed by 7 bases and 6 bases, with 19 bases remaining between them. There are 15 residues in the CDR3. The CDR3 nucleotides read TGTGCCAGTAACCTTAGGAACAGGGCTGGTCAGCCCCAGCATTTT. This translates into CASNLRNRAGQPQHF.

This chain joins TRBV4-2 and TRBJ1-2, with D uncertain. The CDR3 runs to 15 residues. Between the trimmed V and J ends, which lost 2 bases and 5 bases, there was a span of 15 bases. The germline V gene has CDR1 LGHNA and CDR2 YNFKEQ. The CDR3 protein is CASSQTASQRYGYTF. The CDR3 coding sequence is TGTGCCAGCAGCCAAACGGCAAGCCAGCGATATGGCTACACCTTC.

The gene calls are TRBV7-8 and TRBJ1-2; TRBD1 agrees at 7 bases. Germline V gene data show CDR1 as SGHVS and CDR2 as FQNEAQ. This CDR3 contains 13 residues. The junction had 7 bases not matched to a gene; V was cut back by 4 bases and J by 8 bases. The CDR3 bases are TGTGCCAGCAGCTCGGCCGGGACAGACGGCTACACCTTC. Translating it yields CASSSAGTDGYTF.

This sequence joins TRBV5-4 and TRBJ2-5, with D maybe TRBD2 (5 bases). Trimming shortened V by 2 bases and J by 4 bases, and 9 bases separated the two germline ends. The CDR3 extends over 13 amino acids. The V gene's germline CDR1 is SGHNT and CDR2 YYREEE (reference sequence). The CDR3 sequence is CASSFASGETQYF. For the CDR3, the DNA is TGTGCCAGCAGCTTTGCGAGCGGAGAGACCCAGTACTTC.

This chain connects TRBV5-4 to TRBJ2-7; 12 nucleotides agree with TRBD2. CDR1 and CDR2 from the germline V gene are SGHNT and YYREEE (reference sequence). The CDR3 has 18 residues. V shed 4 bases and J 0 bases; nucleotides not matched to a gene: 11. CDR3 loop: CASSVRLAGVPNSYEQYF. CDR3 coding DNA: TGTGCCAGCAGCGTGCGACTAGCGGGAGTACCAAACTCCTACGAGCAGTACTTC.

The V and J genes are TRBV7-9 and TRBJ1-5, with D tentatively TRBD1 (6 bases). Per germline, CDR1 SEHNR and CDR2 FQNEAQ (reference sequence). The CDR3 totals 14 residues. V shed 1 base and J shed 9 bases, with 13 bases lying between them. As DNA, the CDR3 is TGTGCCAGCAGCTTAGGAGTAGGGGGTGGGCCCCAGCATTTT. Translation gives CASSLGVGGGPQHF.

The chain links TRBV7-8 to TRBJ2-7; 7 nucleotides agree with TRBD1. Germline V gives CDR1 SGHVS, CDR2 FQNEAQ. V gave up 3 bases and J gave up 2 bases; unmatched junction bases: 4. The CDR3 consists of 14 residues. The CDR3 region has the DNA TGTGCCAGCAGCTTGGGACAGTTAACCTACGAGCAGTACTTC. Protein: CASSLGQLTYEQYF.

The rearrangement joins TRBV7-3 to TRBJ2-2; D gene ambiguous. The CDR3 consists of 16 residues. Germline values: CDR1 SGHTA, CDR2 FQGTGA. V was clipped by 0 bases and J by 7 bases, with 15 bases between them. CDR3 in DNA: TGTGCCAGCAGCTTAACGTTCCCGGCGGAGCGCGGGGAGCTGTTTTTT. As protein: CASSLTFPAERGELFF.

The chain links TRBV7-2 to TRBJ2-1, with 9 nucleotides matching TRBD1. The CDR3 sequence is 15 residues long. CDR1 SGHTA and CDR2 FQGNSA come from the germline V gene. Trimming cost V 2 bases and J 7 bases; bases outside gene matches: 6. CDR3 in amino acids: CASSLKQGAKNEQFF. Written as DNA, the CDR3 is TGTGCCAGCAGCTTAAAACAGGGGGCGAAAAATGAGCAGTTCTTC. Using reference TRBV7-2 and TRBJ2-1 for the parts outside the CDR3, the full variable domain is GAGVSQSPSNKVTEKGKDVELRCDPISGHTALYWYRQSLGQGLEFLIYFQGNSAPDKSGLPSDRFSAERTGGSVSTLTIQRTQQEDSAVYLCASSLKQGAKNEQFFGPGTRLTVL.

CDR3 loop: CASSYDPQVEQYF. The CDR3 DNA reads as TGTGCCAGCAGTTACGATCCCCAGGTCGAGCAGTACTTC. V gene TRBV6-6 combines with J gene TRBJ2-7; no reliable D call. Germline CDR1 and CDR2: MNHNY and SVGAGI (reference sequence). This CDR3 region has 13 residues. V lost 2 bases and J 6 bases, leaving 11 bases between the germline ends.

The chain carries TRBV5-1 and TRBJ2-1; TRBD2 aligns across 7 bases. Germline-derived CDR1 and CDR2 are SGHRS and YFSETQ. CDR3 length: 14 amino acids. J lost 10 bases, V lost 1 base, and 8 bases had no gene match. CDR3 DNA sequence: TGCGCCAGCAGCTTGAGTGGTGACGGGAGGGAGCAGTTCTTC. Its protein is CASSLSGDGREQFF.

The V gene is TRBV5-1, the J gene TRBJ2-3; D is uncertain. Germline V gives CDR1 SGHRS, CDR2 YFSETQ. The CDR3 extends over 17 amino acids. Trimming took 0 bases from V and 3 from J, leaving 17 bases between them. Written as DNA, the CDR3 is TGCGCCAGCAGCTTGGCCCACAACGTGCCTAGGACAGATACGCAGTATTTT. Its protein is CASSLAHNVPRTDTQYF.